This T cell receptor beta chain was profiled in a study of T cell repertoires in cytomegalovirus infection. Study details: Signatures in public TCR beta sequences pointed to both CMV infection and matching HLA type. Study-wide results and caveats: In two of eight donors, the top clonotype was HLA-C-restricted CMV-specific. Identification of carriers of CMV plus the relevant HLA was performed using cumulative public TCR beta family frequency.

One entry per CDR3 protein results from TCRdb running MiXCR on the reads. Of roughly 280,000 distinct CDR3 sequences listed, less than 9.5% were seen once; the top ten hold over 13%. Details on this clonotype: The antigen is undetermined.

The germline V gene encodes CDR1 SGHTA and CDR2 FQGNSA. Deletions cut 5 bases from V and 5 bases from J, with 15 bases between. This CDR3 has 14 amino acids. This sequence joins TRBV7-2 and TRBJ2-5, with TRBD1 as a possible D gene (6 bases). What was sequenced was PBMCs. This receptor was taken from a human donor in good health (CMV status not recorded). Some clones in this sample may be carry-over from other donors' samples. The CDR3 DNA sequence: TGTGCCAGCAGCCCTCGGACAGCCGGGGAGACCCAGTACTTC. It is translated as CASSPRTAGETQYF.